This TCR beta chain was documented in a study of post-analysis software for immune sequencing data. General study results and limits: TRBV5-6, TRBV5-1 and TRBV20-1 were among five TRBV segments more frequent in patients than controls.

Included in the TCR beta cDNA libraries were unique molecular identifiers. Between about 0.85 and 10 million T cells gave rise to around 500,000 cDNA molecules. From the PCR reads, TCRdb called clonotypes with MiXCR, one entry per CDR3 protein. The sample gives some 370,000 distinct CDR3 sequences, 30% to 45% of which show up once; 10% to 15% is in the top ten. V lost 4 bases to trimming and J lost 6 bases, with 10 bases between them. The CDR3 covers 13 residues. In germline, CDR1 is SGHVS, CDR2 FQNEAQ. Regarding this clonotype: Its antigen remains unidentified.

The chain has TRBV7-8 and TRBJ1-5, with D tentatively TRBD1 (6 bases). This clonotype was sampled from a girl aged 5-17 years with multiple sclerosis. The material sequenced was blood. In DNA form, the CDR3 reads TGTGCCAGCAGCTCAGGGGCGGCTCAGCCCCAGCATTTT. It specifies CASSSGAAQPQHF.